This T cell receptor (beta chain) comes out of a study of vaccination and CD4 T cells after COVID-19. To note about this clonotype: What it binds is unknown.

Described treatment: roughly 11-day PBMC culture with coronavirus spike peptide pools or control peptides (ViraFEST assay). Sequenced with the Oncomine TCR Beta short-read assay was DNA taken from cultured CD4+ T cells. From the PCR reads, TCRdb called clonotypes with MiXCR, one entry per CDR3 protein. The profile shows 20,000 to 30,000 distinct CDR3 sequences, 40% of them singletons. The sequence derives from a human donor who had recovered from COVID-19. Sequencing used CD4+ T cells from blood, cultured in vitro.

This CDR3 is CASSLDRVLGYTF. In nucleotides, the CDR3 is TGTGCCAGCAGTTTGGACAGGGTCCTTGGCTACACCTTC. This chain uses TRBV12-3 or TRBV12-4 with TRBJ1-2, with 8 positions matching TRBD1. The CDR3 contains 13 residues. Trimming removed 3 bases from V and 7 bases from J; junction bases left unmatched: 4.